This TCR beta chain appears in the sequencing data of a study of blood T cell repertoires in COVID-19. Only in-frame clones appear in the TCRdb table, and some are missing; sequencing was by immunoSEQ multiplex PCR. This table holds about 200,000 clones, around three quarters found once. The CDR3 contains 15 residues. V dropped 3 bases and J dropped 2; count of bases not matched to a gene: 7. Germline CDR1 is SGHDN and CDR2 is FVKESK. This clonotype originated in a woman in her 70s with acute or convalescent COVID-19. The chain uses TRBV14 and TRBJ2-7, with 7 bases aligning to TRBD2. The sample was peripheral blood. CDR3 loop: CASSQLADATYEQYF. Here the CDR3 DNA reads TGTGCCAGCAGCCAGCTAGCGGATGCTACCTACGAGCAGTACTTC.